A selection of T cell receptor beta chains follows, all from one sample in a study of blood T cell repertoires in COVID-19. This table comes from immunoSEQ multiplex PCR, and its TCRdb copy is limited to in-frame clones, with some not included. Of about 90,000 clones in the sample, roughly 86% were seen once. The sequenced material came from peripheral blood. The source is a human donor in a cohort sampled during active COVID-19. The CDR3 runs from the conserved cysteine through the conserved F or W. Fields, in order: CDR3 length, clone size, V gene, J gene, CDR3 protein. Some rows mark clone size as missing; the rest say once, few, many or name a class of expanded clone.

cdr3_length: 18
clone_size: few
v_call: TRBV3-1/TRBV3-2
j_call: TRBJ2-2
cdr3_aa: CASSQTPGQGVDTGELFF

cdr3_length: 13
clone_size: .
v_call: TRBV9
j_call: TRBJ2-7
cdr3_aa: CASSGRVSSEQYF

cdr3_length: 11
clone_size: .
v_call: TRBV6-5
j_call: TRBJ1-1
cdr3_aa: CASRSTRVAFF

cdr3_length: 16
clone_size: .
v_call: TRBV7-9
j_call: TRBJ1-1
cdr3_aa: CATTNTLPYLGSEAFF

cdr3_length: 16
clone_size: .
v_call: TRBV7-2
j_call: TRBJ2-2
cdr3_aa: CASSLGAGENTGELFF

cdr3_length: 14
clone_size: .
v_call: TRBV11-2
j_call: TRBJ2-7
cdr3_aa: CASSLTGNTYEQYF

cdr3_length: 14
clone_size: .
v_call: TRBV3-1/TRBV3-2
j_call: TRBJ1-1
cdr3_aa: CASSPREKRTEAFF

cdr3_length: 12
clone_size: .
v_call: TRBV19
j_call: TRBJ1-5
cdr3_aa: CASTHGNQPQHF

cdr3_length: 14
clone_size: .
v_call: TRBV15
j_call: TRBJ2-5
cdr3_aa: CATSRDSEQETQYF

cdr3_length: 13
clone_size: .
v_call: TRBV5-8
j_call: TRBJ1-2
cdr3_aa: CASSLLQGKGYTF

cdr3_length: 15
clone_size: .
v_call: TRBV2
j_call: TRBJ2-1
cdr3_aa: CASRRPRSGSNEQFF

cdr3_length: 12
clone_size: .
v_call: TRBV30
j_call: TRBJ2-1
cdr3_aa: CAWSVSRGKQFF

cdr3_length: 16
clone_size: .
v_call: TRBV6-2/TRBV6-3
j_call: TRBJ2-1
cdr3_aa: CASSPETGSPLNEQFF

cdr3_length: 14
clone_size: .
v_call: TRBV6-5
j_call: TRBJ1-4
cdr3_aa: CASGRQTTNEKLFF

cdr3_length: 15
clone_size: .
v_call: TRBV18
j_call: TRBJ2-5
cdr3_aa: CASSQVTGGAETQYF

cdr3_length: 16
clone_size: once
v_call: TRBV28
j_call: TRBJ2-3
cdr3_aa: CASSLSGGGAKSAQYF

cdr3_length: 15
clone_size: .
v_call: TRBV28
j_call: TRBJ1-2
cdr3_aa: CASTQLGQGFYGYTF

cdr3_length: 16
clone_size: .
v_call: TRBV19
j_call: TRBJ1-6
cdr3_aa: CASLPGQGIYNSPLHF

cdr3_length: 15
clone_size: .
v_call: TRBV7-2
j_call: TRBJ1-2
cdr3_aa: CATEVVAWGKYGYTF

cdr3_length: 19
clone_size: .
v_call: TRBV7-9
j_call: TRBJ2-2
cdr3_aa: CASTGSDRGIRGYTGELFF

cdr3_length: 13
clone_size: .
v_call: TRBV18
j_call: TRBJ1-6
cdr3_aa: CASSPQGGSPLHF

cdr3_length: 16
clone_size: .
v_call: TRBV28
j_call: TRBJ2-1
cdr3_aa: CASSPTLAGAYNEQFF

cdr3_length: 14
clone_size: few
v_call: TRBV5-1
j_call: TRBJ1-4
cdr3_aa: CASSLFQGREKLFF

cdr3_length: 13
clone_size: .
v_call: TRBV6-4
j_call: TRBJ1-2
cdr3_aa: CASSGGPKSGYTF

cdr3_length: 16
clone_size: .
v_call: TRBV5-8
j_call: TRBJ2-1
cdr3_aa: CASSGPGQGSIHEQFF

cdr3_length: 14
clone_size: .
v_call: TRBV4-3
j_call: TRBJ2-7
cdr3_aa: CASSLGGAREEQYF

cdr3_length: 12
clone_size: .
v_call: TRBV5-3
j_call: TRBJ2-7
cdr3_aa: CAMTGGYYEQYF

cdr3_length: 14
clone_size: .
v_call: TRBV18
j_call: TRBJ1-1
cdr3_aa: CASSPDITNTEAFF

cdr3_length: 13
clone_size: .
v_call: TRBV4-3
j_call: TRBJ1-1
cdr3_aa: CASSPDGVAEAFF

cdr3_length: 12
clone_size: once
v_call: TRBV13
j_call: TRBJ2-7
cdr3_aa: CASSSRGRWQYF

cdr3_length: 15
clone_size: .
v_call: TRBV9
j_call: TRBJ2-3
cdr3_aa: CASSSAAGLTDTQYF

cdr3_length: 14
clone_size: .
v_call: TRBV9
j_call: TRBJ2-7
cdr3_aa: CASSVGPGGYEQYF

cdr3_length: 13
clone_size: .
v_call: TRBV5-4
j_call: TRBJ1-2
cdr3_aa: CASSLPGNDGYTF

cdr3_length: 15
clone_size: once
v_call: TRBV28
j_call: TRBJ1-5
cdr3_aa: CASSFVGQGDQPQHF

cdr3_length: 13
clone_size: .
v_call: TRBV15
j_call: TRBJ2-5
cdr3_aa: CATSRDGLETQYF

cdr3_length: 15
clone_size: .
v_call: TRBV19
j_call: TRBJ2-1
cdr3_aa: CASSTWGRGANEQFF

cdr3_length: 12
clone_size: .
v_call: TRBV4-3
j_call: TRBJ1-2
cdr3_aa: CASSRGAYGYTF

cdr3_length: 18
clone_size: .
v_call: TRBV28
j_call: TRBJ1-3
cdr3_aa: CASSEFRGRQVPGNTIYF

cdr3_length: 15
clone_size: .
v_call: TRBV5-6
j_call: TRBJ2-3
cdr3_aa: CASSLRGAATDTQYF

cdr3_length: 15
clone_size: .
v_call: TRBV7-3
j_call: TRBJ2-3
cdr3_aa: CASSLSGGSSDTQYF

cdr3_length: 16
clone_size: .
v_call: TRBV7-2
j_call: TRBJ2-3
cdr3_aa: CASSLGLAELTDTQYF

cdr3_length: 15
clone_size: .
v_call: TRBV7-2
j_call: TRBJ2-7
cdr3_aa: CASSLDRGRTYEQYF

cdr3_length: 16
clone_size: .
v_call: TRBV7-2
j_call: TRBJ1-3
cdr3_aa: CASSQTGGSSGNTIYF

cdr3_length: 14
clone_size: .
v_call: TRBV7-2
j_call: TRBJ2-1
cdr3_aa: CASRSRNLYNEQFF

cdr3_length: 14
clone_size: .
v_call: TRBV5-1
j_call: TRBJ2-7
cdr3_aa: CASSRLAGDYEQYF

cdr3_length: 14
clone_size: .
v_call: TRBV27
j_call: TRBJ1-6
cdr3_aa: CASSPRQVYSPLHF

cdr3_length: 19
clone_size: .
v_call: TRBV7-3
j_call: TRBJ2-3
cdr3_aa: CASSLRGGGGASGTDTQYF

cdr3_length: 14
clone_size: .
v_call: TRBV19
j_call: TRBJ2-7
cdr3_aa: CASRLGQGAYEQYF